This T cell receptor beta chain was captured by sequencing in a study of Ad26.COV2.S vaccination and SARS-CoV-2 variants. In the study overall: Ad26.COV2.S given intramuscularly, once or twice 56 days apart.

Repertoires were generated with immunoSEQ multiplex PCR, while TCRdb's copy carries only in-frame clones and drops some. The sample lists 400,000 or so clones, 75% to 90% occurring once. A remark on this clone: Its antigen remains unidentified.

This CDR3 contains 17 residues. Treatment reported: roughly 18 received Ad26.COV2.S at low or high dose, single or two shots; several received placebo; per-sample allocation not given. All samples were drawn on day 63, counting from the first vaccine or placebo injection. Overall study results and limits: After vaccination, substantial breadth of spike-specific CD8+ and CD4+ responses was reported. Estimates derived from TCR breadth and depth analyses may have underestimated total T cell responses. Non-spike TCR breadth did not differ much between vaccine and placebo recipients.

The TCR sequence derives from a person between 18 and 65 years old who received the Ad26.COV2.S COVID-19 vaccine or a placebo. The sample consisted of peripheral blood, taken in a trial of Ad26.COV2.S vaccine versus placebo. This chain links TRBV21-1 with TRBJ1-6. TRBV21-1 is a documented pseudogene. The CDR3 is CASISPGFSSYNSPLHF. The CDR3, as DNA: TGTGCCAGCATCTCCCCTGGGTTTTCCTCCTATAATTCACCCCTCCACTTT.